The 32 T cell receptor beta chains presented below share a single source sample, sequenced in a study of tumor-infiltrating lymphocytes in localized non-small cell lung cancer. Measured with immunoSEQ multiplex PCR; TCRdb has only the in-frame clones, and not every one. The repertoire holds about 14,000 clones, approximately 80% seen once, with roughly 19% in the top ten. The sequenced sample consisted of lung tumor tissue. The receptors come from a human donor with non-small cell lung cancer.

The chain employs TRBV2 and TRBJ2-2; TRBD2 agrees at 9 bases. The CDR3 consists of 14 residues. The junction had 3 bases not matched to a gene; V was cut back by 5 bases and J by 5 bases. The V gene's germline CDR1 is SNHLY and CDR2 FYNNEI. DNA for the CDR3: TGTGCCAGCAGTCCGGGACTAGCAACCGGGGAGCTGTTTTTT. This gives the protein CASSPGLATGELFF. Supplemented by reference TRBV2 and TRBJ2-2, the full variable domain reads EPEVTQTPSHQVTQMGQEVILRCVPISNHLYFYWYRQILGQKVEFLVSFYNNEISEKSEIFDDQFSVERPDGSNFTLKIRSTKLEDSAMYFCASSPGLATGELFFGEGSRLTVL.

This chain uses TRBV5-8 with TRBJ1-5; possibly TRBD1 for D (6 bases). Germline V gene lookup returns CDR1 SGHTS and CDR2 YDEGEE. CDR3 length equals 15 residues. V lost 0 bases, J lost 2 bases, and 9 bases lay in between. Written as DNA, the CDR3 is TGTGCCAGCAGCTTGGATGGGGGCGGCAATCAGCCCCAGCATTTT. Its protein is CASSLDGGGNQPQHF.

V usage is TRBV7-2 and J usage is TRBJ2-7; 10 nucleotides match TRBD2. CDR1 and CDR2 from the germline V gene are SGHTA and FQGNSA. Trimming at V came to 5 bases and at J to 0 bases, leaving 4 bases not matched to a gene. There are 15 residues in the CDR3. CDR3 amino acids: CASSPLAGRSYEQYF. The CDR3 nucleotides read TGTGCCAGCAGCCCACTAGCGGGACGCTCCTACGAGCAGTACTTC.

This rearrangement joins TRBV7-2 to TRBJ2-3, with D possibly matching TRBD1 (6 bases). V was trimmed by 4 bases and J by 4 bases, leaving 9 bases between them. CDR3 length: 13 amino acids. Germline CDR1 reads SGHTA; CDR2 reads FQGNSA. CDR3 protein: CASSSNRADTQYF. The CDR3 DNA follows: TGTGCCAGCAGCTCGAACAGGGCAGATACGCAGTATTTT.

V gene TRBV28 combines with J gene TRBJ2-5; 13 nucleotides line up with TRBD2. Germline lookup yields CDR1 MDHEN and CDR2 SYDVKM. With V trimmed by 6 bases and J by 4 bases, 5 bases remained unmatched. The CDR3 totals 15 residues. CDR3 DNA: TGTGCCAGCAGCCCCGGACTAGCGGGAGCAGAGACCCAGTACTTC. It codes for CASSPGLAGAETQYF.

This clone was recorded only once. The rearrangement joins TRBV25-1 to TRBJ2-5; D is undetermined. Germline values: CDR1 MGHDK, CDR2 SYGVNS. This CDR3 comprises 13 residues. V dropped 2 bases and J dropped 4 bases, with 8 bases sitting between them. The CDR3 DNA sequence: TGTGCCAGCAGTGAAGTACGCAGAGAGACCCAGTACTTC. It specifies CASSEVRRETQYF.

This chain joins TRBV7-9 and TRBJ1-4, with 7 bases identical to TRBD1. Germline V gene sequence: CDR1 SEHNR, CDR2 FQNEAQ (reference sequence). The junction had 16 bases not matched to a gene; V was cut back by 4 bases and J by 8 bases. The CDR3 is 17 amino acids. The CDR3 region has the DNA TGTGCCAGCAGCTCCAGCCCGGGTGAGGGGGCAGGCGAAAAACTGTTTTTT. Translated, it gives CASSSSPGEGAGEKLFF.

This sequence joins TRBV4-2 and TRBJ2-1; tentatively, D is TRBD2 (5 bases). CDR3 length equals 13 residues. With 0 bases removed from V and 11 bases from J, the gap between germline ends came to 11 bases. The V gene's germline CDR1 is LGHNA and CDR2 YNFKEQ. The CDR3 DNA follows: TGTGCCAGCAGCCAAGAGGGTAGCGCCCAGCAGTTCTTC. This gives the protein CASSQEGSAQQFF.

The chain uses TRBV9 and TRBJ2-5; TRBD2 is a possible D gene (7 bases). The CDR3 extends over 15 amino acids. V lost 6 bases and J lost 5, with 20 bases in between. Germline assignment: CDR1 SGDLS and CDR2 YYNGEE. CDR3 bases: TGTGCCAGCACCCCCGGGGTGGGAGGGGGTGAGACCCAGTACTTC. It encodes CASTPGVGGGETQYF.

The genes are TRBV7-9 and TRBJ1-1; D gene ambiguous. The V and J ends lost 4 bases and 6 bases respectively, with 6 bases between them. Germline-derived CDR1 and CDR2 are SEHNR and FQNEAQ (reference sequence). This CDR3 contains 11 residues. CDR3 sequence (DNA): TGTGCCAGCAGCTCCGGGCCTGAAGCTTTCTTT. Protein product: CASSSGPEAFF.

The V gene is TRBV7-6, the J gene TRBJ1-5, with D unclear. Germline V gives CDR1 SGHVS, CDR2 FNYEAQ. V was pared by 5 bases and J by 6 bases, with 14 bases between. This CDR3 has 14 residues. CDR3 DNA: TGTGCCAGCAGCGGAGTGGTTTTAGGTCAGCCCCAGCATTTT. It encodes CASSGVVLGQPQHF.

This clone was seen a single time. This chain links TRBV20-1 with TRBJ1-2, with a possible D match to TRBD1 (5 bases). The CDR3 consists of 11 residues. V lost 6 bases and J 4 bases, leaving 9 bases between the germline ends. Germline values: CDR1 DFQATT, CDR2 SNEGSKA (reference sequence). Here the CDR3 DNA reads TGCAGTGCGCAGGGCTCCTATGGCTACACCTTC. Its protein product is CSAQGSYGYTF.

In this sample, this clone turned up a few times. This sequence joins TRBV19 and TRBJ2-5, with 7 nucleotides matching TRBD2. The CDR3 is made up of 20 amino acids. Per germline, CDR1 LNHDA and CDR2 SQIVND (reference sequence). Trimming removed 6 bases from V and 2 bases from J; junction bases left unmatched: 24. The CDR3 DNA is TGTGCCAGTAGCACCCTGAGGGGAAGAGGTGGCGAGCGGGGTCAAGAGACCCAGTACTTC. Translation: CASSTLRGRGGERGQETQYF.

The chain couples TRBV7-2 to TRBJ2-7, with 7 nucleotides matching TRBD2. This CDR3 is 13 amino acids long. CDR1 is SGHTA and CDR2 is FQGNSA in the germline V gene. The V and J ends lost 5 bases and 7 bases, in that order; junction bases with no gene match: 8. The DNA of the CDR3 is TGTGCCAGCAGCCATCAGGGAGGGGAGGAGCAGTACTTC. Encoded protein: CASSHQGGEEQYF.

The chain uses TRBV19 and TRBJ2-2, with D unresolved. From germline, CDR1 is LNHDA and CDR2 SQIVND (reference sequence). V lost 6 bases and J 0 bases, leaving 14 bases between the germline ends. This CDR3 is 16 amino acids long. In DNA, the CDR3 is TGTGCCAGTAGCACCCTTACTTCCTCGAACACCGGGGAGCTGTTTTTT. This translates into CASSTLTSSNTGELFF.

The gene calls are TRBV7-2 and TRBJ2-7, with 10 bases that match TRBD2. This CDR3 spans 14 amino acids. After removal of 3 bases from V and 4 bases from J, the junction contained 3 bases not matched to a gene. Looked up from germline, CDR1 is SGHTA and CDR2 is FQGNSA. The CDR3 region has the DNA TGTGCCAGCAGCTTTAGGACTAGCGGTTACGAGCAGTACTTC. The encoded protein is CASSFRTSGYEQYF. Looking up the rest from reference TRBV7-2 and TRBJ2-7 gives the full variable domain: GAGVSQSPSNKVTEKGKDVELRCDPISGHTALYWYRQSLGQGLEFLIYFQGNSAPDKSGLPSDRFSAERTGGSVSTLTIQRTQQEDSAVYLCASSFRTSGYEQYFGPGTRLTVT.

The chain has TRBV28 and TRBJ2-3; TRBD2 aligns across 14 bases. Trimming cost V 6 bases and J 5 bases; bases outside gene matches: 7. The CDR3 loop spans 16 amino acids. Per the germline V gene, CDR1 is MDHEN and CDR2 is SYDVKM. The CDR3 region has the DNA TGTGCCAGCAGCCCCGGACTAGCGGGAGGTGGAGATACGCAGTATTTT. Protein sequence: CASSPGLAGGGDTQYF.

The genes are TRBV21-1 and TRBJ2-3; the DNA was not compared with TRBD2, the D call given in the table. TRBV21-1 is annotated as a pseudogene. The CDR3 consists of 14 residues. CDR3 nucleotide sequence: TGTGCCCCCACAGGGAGGGGTCATACAGATACGCAGTATTTT. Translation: CAPTGRGHTDTQYF.

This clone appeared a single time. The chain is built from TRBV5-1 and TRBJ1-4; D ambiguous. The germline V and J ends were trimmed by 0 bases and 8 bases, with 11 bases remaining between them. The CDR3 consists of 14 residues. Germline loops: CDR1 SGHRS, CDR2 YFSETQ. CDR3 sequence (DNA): TGCGCCAGCAGCTTGGAAGGAGGCGACGAAAAACTGTTTTTT. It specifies CASSLEGGDEKLFF. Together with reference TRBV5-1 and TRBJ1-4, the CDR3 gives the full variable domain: KAGVTQTPRYLIKTRGQQVTLSCSPISGHRSVSWYQQTPGQGLQFLFEYFSETQRNKGNFPGRFSGRQFSNSRSEMNVSTLELGDSALYLCASSLEGGDEKLFFGSGTQLSVL.

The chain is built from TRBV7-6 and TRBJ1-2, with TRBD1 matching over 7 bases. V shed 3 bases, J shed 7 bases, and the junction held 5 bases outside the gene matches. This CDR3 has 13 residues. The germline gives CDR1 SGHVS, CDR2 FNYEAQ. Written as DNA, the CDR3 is TGTGCCAGCAGCTTTGGACAGGAGGCTGGCTACACCTTC. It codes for CASSFGQEAGYTF. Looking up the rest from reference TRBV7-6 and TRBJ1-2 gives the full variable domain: GAGVSQSPRYKVTKRGQDVALRCDPISGHVSLYWYRQALGQGPEFLTYFNYEAQQDKSGLPNDRFSAERPEGSISTLTIQRTEQRDSAMYRCASSFGQEAGYTFGSGTRLTVV.

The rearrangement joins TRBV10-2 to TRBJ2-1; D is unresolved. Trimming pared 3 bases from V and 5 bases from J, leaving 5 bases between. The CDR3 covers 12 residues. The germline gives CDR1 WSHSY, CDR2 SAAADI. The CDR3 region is CASSEVHNEQFF. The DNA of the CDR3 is TGCGCCAGCAGTGAAGTTCACAATGAGCAGTTCTTC.

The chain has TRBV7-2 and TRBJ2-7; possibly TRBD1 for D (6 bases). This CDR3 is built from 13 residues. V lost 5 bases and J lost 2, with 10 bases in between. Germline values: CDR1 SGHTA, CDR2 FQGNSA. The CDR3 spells CASSLYRAYEQYF. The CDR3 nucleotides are TGTGCCAGCAGCCTCTACAGGGCCTACGAGCAGTACTTC. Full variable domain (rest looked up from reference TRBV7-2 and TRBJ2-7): GAGVSQSPSNKVTEKGKDVELRCDPISGHTALYWYRQSLGQGLEFLIYFQGNSAPDKSGLPSDRFSAERTGGSVSTLTIQRTQQEDSAVYLCASSLYRAYEQYFGPGTRLTVT.

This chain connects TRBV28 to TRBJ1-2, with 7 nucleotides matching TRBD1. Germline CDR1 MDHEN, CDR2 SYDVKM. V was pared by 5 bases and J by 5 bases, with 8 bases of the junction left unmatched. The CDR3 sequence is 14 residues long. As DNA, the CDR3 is TGTGCCAGCAGTCGTGGAGGGGGCTGGTATGGCTACACCTTC. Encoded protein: CASSRGGGWYGYTF.

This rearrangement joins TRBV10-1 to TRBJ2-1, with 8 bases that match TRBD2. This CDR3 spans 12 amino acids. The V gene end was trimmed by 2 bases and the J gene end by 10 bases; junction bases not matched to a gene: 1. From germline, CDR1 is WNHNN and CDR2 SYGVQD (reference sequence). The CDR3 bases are TGCGCCAGCAGTGAGCGGGAGGGGGAGCAGTTCTTC. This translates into CASSEREGEQFF.

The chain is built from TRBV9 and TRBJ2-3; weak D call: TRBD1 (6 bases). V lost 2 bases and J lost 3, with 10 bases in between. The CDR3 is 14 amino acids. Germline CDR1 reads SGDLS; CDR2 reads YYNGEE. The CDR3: CASSVGRGTDTQYF. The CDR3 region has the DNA TGTGCCAGCAGCGTTGGCAGGGGAACAGATACGCAGTATTTT. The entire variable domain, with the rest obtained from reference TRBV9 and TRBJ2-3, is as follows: DSGVTQTPKHLITATGQRVTLRCSPRSGDLSVYWYQQSLDQGLQFLIQYYNGEERAKGNILERFSAQQFPDLHSELNLSSLELGDSALYFCASSVGRGTDTQYFGPGTRLTVL.

The CDR3 DNA follows: TGTGCCAGCAGTTTGGGCAGGGGTACCACTGAAGCTTTCTTT. Its protein is CASSLGRGTTEAFF. The genes are TRBV27 and TRBJ1-1; TRBD1 is a possible D gene (6 bases). Trimming stripped 3 bases from V and 4 bases from J, with 12 bases between. CDR1 MNHEY and CDR2 SMNVEV come from the germline V gene (reference sequence). The CDR3 has 14 amino acids.

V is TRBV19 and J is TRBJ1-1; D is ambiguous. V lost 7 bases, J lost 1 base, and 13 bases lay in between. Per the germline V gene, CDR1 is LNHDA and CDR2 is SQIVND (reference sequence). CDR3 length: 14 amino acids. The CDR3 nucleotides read TGTGCCAGTAACTTGTCCGGGAGGAACACTGAAGCTTTCTTT. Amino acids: CASNLSGRNTEAFF.

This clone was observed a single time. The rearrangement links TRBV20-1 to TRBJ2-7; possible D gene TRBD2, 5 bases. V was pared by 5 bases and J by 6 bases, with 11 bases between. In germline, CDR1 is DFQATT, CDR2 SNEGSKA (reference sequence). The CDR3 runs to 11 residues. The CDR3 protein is CSAAPGFEQYF. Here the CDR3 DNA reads TGCAGTGCTGCCCCGGGGTTCGAGCAGTACTTC.

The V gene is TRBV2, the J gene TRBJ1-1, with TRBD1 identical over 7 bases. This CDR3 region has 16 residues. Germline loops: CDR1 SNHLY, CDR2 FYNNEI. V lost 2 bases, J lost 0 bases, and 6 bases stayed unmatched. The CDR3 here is CASSETSRGVNTEAFF. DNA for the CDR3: TGTGCCAGCAGTGAAACCTCCAGGGGGGTGAACACTGAAGCTTTCTTT.

This CDR3 reads CASGSPLHF. The CDR3 DNA reads as TGTGCCAGCGGGTCACCCCTCCACTTT. The rearrangement links TRBV6-6 to TRBJ1-6; D not certain. V dropped 8 bases and J dropped 10 bases, with 3 bases sitting between them. The CDR3 extends over 9 amino acids. Germline V gene sequence: CDR1 MNHNY, CDR2 SVGAGI (reference sequence).

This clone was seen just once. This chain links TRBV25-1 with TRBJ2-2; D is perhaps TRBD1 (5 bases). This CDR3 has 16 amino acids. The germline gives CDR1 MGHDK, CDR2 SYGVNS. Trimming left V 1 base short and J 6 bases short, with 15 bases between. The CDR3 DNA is TGTGCCAGCAGTGAATCGGGCAGGGCCGGTCCCGGGGAGCTGTTTTTT. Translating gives CASSESGRAGPGELFF. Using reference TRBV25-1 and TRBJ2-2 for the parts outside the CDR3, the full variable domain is EADIYQTPRYLVIGTGKKITLECSQTMGHDKMYWYQQDPGMELHLIHYSYGVNSTEKGDLSSESTVSRIRTEHFPLTLESARPSHTSQYLCASSESGRAGPGELFFGEGSRLTVL.

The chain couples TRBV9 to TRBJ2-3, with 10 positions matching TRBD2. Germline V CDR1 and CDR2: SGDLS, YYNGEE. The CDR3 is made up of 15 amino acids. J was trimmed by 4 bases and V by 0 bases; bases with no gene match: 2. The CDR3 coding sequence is TGTGCCAGCAGCGTAGCTGGGACTAGCGCAGATACGCAGTATTTT. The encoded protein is CASSVAGTSADTQYF.